Reported below is one T cell receptor (beta chain). The data derive from a study of OX40 agonist ivuxolimab in advanced cancers. This table comes from immunoSEQ multiplex PCR, and its TCRdb copy is limited to in-frame clones, with some not included. The sample gives about 45,000 clones, approximately 90% of which show up once; around a fifth is in the top ten. This receptor was taken from an adult with an advanced solid tumor such as melanoma, head and neck, liver or kidney cancer. The specimen was CD4+ or CD8+ T cells sorted from blood, collected in a trial of the OX40 agonist ivuxolimab.

The CDR3: CASRAGANVLTF. CDR3 sequence (DNA): TGTGCCAGTCGGGCTGGGGCCAACGTCCTGACTTTC. J is TRBJ2-6 and V is TRBV19; D call uncertain. V lost 8 bases, J lost 2 bases, and 4 bases lay in between. This CDR3 is built from 12 residues. Looked up from germline, CDR1 is LNHDA and CDR2 is SQIVND (reference sequence).